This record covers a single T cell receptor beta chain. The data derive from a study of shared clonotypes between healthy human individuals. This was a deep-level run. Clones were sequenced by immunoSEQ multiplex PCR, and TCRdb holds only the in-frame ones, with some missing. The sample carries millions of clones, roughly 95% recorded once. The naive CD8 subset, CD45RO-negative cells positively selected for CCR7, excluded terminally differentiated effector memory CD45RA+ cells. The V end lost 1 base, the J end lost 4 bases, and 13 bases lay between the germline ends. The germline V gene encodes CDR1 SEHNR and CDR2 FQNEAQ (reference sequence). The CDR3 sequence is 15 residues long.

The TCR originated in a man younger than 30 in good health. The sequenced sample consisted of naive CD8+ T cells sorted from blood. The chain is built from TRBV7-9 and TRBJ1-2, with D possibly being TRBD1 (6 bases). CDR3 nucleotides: TGTGCCAGCAGCTTAGGGGCAGGGGCAGTCTATGGCTACACCTTC. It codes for CASSLGAGAVYGYTF.